This TCR beta chain was profiled in a study of shared clonotypes between healthy human individuals. The sample holds a few counts of this clone. Its matching antigen is unknown. Overall study findings and caveats: It was anticipated that sequencing depth would influence how many clonotypes donors shared. Naive CD4 clonotypes were shared across several donors at 5% to 6%.

The investigators split CD4+ cells into a CD45RA+ naive subset and a CD45RA-negative memory subset. The input for sorted-subset replicate PCRs was 150 to 200 ng DNA, about 29,000 T cell genomes. Sequencing was performed with immunoSEQ multiplex PCR; in TCRdb, only in-frame clones are kept and a portion is missing. The top ten clones hold approximately 0.56% of a sample with some 1,100,000 clones, 70% to 80% of them seen once. V was clipped by 4 bases and J by 4 bases; unmatched bases: 14. Germline V lookup: CDR1 SGHRS, CDR2 YFSETQ. CDR3 size: 17 residues. Input material: memory CD4+ T cells from PBMCs. Subset specified: CD45RA-negative fraction. The V call is TRBV5-1, the J call TRBJ2-3; 8 positions match TRBD2. This TCR derives from a man aged 18-30 years in good health. Some clones in this sample may be carry-over from other donors' samples. The CDR3 bases are TGCGCCAGCAGCCCCCAGGGGAGCGGGAGAACCCCAGATACGCAGTATTTT. It is translated as CASSPQGSGRTPDTQYF.